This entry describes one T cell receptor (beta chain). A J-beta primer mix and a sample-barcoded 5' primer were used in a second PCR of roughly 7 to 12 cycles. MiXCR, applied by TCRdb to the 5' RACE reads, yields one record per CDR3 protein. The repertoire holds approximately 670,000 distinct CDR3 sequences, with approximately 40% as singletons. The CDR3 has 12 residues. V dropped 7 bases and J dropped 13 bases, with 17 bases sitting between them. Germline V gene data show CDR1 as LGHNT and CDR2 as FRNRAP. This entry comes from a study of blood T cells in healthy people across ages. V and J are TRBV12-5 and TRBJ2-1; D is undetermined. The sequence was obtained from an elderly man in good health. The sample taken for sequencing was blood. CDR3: CASEGYLPNQFF. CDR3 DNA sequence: TGTGCTAGTGAGGGTTATCTCCCCAATCAGTTCTTC.